These 23 T cell receptor beta chains were all obtained from the same sample, sequenced in a study of CD8+ T cells in alopecia areata. Treatment reported: oral pan-JAK inhibitor, 5-10 mg twice daily. After isolation, RNA underwent reverse transcription to generate cDNA as the sequencing template. Sequencing used immunoSEQ multiplex PCR; TCRdb keeps in-frame clones, though not all of them. The repertoire includes 150,000 to 200,000 clones, 64% of them detected once, and under 1.5% sits in the top ten. The source was CD4+ T cells sorted from blood, collected at roughly week 49, from a patient treated with tofacitinib. The receptor source for this set is a human donor with alopecia areata.

In DNA form, the CDR3 reads TGCGCCAGCAGCCAAGTCCTCGCCCTCGGCTACACCTTC. Its translation: CASSQVLALGYTF. This chain links TRBV4-1 with TRBJ1-2; D uncertain. The CDR3 totals 13 residues. V shed 1 base and J shed 8 bases, with 11 bases lying between them. Germline CDR1 and CDR2: MGHRA and YSYEKL.

This clone has just a few counts. This chain joins TRBV5-1 and TRBJ1-1, with 7 bases aligning to TRBD1. V shed 0 bases and J 1 base; nucleotides not matched to a gene: 3. The CDR3 runs 15 residues. Germline CDR1 SGHRS, CDR2 YFSETQ. This CDR3 is CASSLGQGTNTEAFF. In nucleotides, the CDR3 is TGCGCCAGCAGCTTGGGACAGGGAACGAACACTGAAGCTTTCTTT.

The rearrangement uses TRBV29-1 and TRBJ2-7; D unclear. The CDR3 contains 11 residues. V lost 4 bases and J lost 7, with 11 bases in between. CDR1 and CDR2 (germline): SQVTM, ANQGSEA. The DNA of the CDR3 is TGCAGCGTTGTTACCGGCGGAGAGCAGTACTTC. This sequence encodes CSVVTGGEQYF.

The chain couples TRBV29-1 to TRBJ1-5; 8 bases agree with TRBD1. Looked up from germline, CDR1 is SQVTM and CDR2 is ANQGSEA. The ends lost 6 bases at V and 2 bases at J; junction bases unmatched: 6. This CDR3 is built from 14 residues. The CDR3 region has the DNA TGCAGCGTGCAGACAGGGGAGGGCAATCAGCCCCAGCATTTT. Amino acids: CSVQTGEGNQPQHF.

The rearrangement joins TRBV9 to TRBJ1-4, with D maybe TRBD1 (6 bases). The CDR3 consists of 15 residues. Trimming took 4 bases from V and 5 from J, leaving 15 bases between them. Per germline, CDR1 SGDLS and CDR2 YYNGEE. The CDR3 coding sequence is TGTGCCAGCAGCATTAGTTCACAGGGAAATGAAAAACTGTTTTTT. The encoded protein is CASSISSQGNEKLFF.

V gene TRBV10-3 combines with J gene TRBJ1-2; no reliable D call. From germline, CDR1 is ENHRY and CDR2 SYGVKD. This CDR3 contains 13 residues. V was cut by 2 bases and J by 3 bases, with 7 bases left in between. CDR3 bases: TGTGCCATCAGTGAGCATGGAGACTATGGCTACACCTTC. As protein: CAISEHGDYGYTF.

The V and J genes are TRBV4-3 and TRBJ2-1, with TRBD2 matching 8 bases. The V and J ends lost 0 bases and 4 bases, in that order; junction bases with no gene match: 5. CDR1 and CDR2 from the germline V gene are LGHNA and YSLEER. The CDR3 is 16 amino acids. In nucleotides, the CDR3 is TGCGCCAGCAGCCAAGAGTTCGCGGGGGGTTACAATGAGCAGTTCTTC. It is translated as CASSQEFAGGYNEQFF.

This rearrangement joins TRBV7-2 to TRBJ2-7; TRBD2 matches 7 bases. V lost 5 bases, J lost 5 bases, and 9 bases stayed unmatched. Germline CDR1 and CDR2: SGHTA and FQGNSA. The CDR3 has 14 amino acids. DNA of the CDR3: TGTGCCAGCAGCCAAGCGGGGAGATCCAACGAGCAGTACTTC. Translated, it gives CASSQAGRSNEQYF. The whole variable domain, filled in from reference TRBV7-2 and TRBJ2-7, reads GAGVSQSPSNKVTEKGKDVELRCDPISGHTALYWYRQSLGQGLEFLIYFQGNSAPDKSGLPSDRFSAERTGGSVSTLTIQRTQQEDSAVYLCASSQAGRSNEQYFGPGTRLTVT.

On this clone: In the same sample, other DNA sequences code for this CDR3. V is TRBV12-5 and J is TRBJ2-3; D gene ambiguous. The CDR3 length is 13 residues. Looked up from germline, CDR1 is LGHNT and CDR2 is FRNRAP. With 1 base removed from V and 2 bases from J, the gap between germline ends came to 4 bases. CDR3 coding DNA: TGTGCTAGTGGTTTGGGCCTCACAGATACGCAGTATTTT. Residues: CASGLGLTDTQYF. Full variable domain (rest looked up from reference TRBV12-5 and TRBJ2-3): DARVTQTPRHKVTEMGQEVTMRCQPILGHNTVFWYRQTMMQGLELLAYFRNRAPLDDSGMPKDRFSAEMPDATLATLKIQPSEPRDSAVYFCASGLGLTDTQYFGPGTRLTVL.

The chain is built from TRBV29-1 and TRBJ2-5; the D gene could be TRBD1 or TRBD2 (5 bases each). The CDR3 loop spans 14 amino acids. The V gene's germline CDR1 is SQVTM and CDR2 ANQGSEA. V dropped 6 bases and J dropped 4 bases, with 18 bases sitting between them. The CDR3 DNA reads as TGCAGCGTGCGTCGGGACCTACGGGGAGAGACCCAGTACTTC. Translating it yields CSVRRDLRGETQYF.

This clone has only a few counts. The chain is built from TRBV10-3 and TRBJ2-5, with 9 bases fitting TRBD2. Losses at the gene ends were 4 bases for V and 4 bases for J; bases not matched to a gene: 10. The CDR3 runs to 16 residues. Germline CDR1 reads ENHRY; CDR2 reads SYGVKD. CDR3 loop: CAISVAAGGLGETQYF. The CDR3 DNA follows: TGTGCCATCAGTGTGGCGGCGGGGGGGCTCGGAGAGACCCAGTACTTC.

The V call is TRBV2, the J call TRBJ1-5; TRBD1 is a possible D gene (5 bases). The CDR3 contains 14 residues. From germline, CDR1 is SNHLY and CDR2 FYNNEI. Trimming took 6 bases from V and 6 from J, leaving 15 bases between them. The CDR3 region has the DNA TGTGCCAGCAGCGTCCTCCAGGGTGGTCAGCCCCAGCATTTT. Its translation: CASSVLQGGQPQHF.

The chain is built from TRBV29-1 and TRBJ1-1; weak D call: TRBD1 (5 bases). The V gene's germline CDR1 is SQVTM and CDR2 ANQGSEA. Trimming removed 4 bases from V and 3 bases from J, with 9 bases in between. This CDR3 spans 12 amino acids. The CDR3 region is CSVVQGDTEAFF. In DNA, the CDR3 is TGCAGCGTTGTTCAGGGAGACACTGAAGCTTTCTTT.

The J gene is TRBJ2-2, the V gene TRBV29-1; perhaps TRBD1 as D (6 bases). CDR1 and CDR2 (germline): SQVTM, ANQGSEA. This CDR3 is built from 16 residues. V was clipped by 5 bases and J by 5 bases, with 21 bases between them. The CDR3 DNA reads as TGCAGCGTTTCCTCGACAGGCTTAATGGAAACCGGGGAGCTGTTTTTT. Protein: CSVSSTGLMETGELFF.

V and J are TRBV29-1 and TRBJ1-4; tentative D call: TRBD1 (5 bases). The ends were cut back, 4 bases at V and 8 bases at J, with 14 bases in the middle. This CDR3 region has 13 residues. Germline CDR1 reads SQVTM; CDR2 reads ANQGSEA. The CDR3 nucleotides are TGCAGCGTTGCGGGTCAGGGTGGAGAAAAACTGTTTTTT. Protein sequence: CSVAGQGGEKLFF. Drawing the rest from reference TRBV29-1 and TRBJ1-4, the complete variable domain is SAVISQKPSRDICQRGTSLTIQCQVDSQVTMMFWYRQQPGQSLTLIATANQGSEATYESGFVIDKFPISRPNLTFSTLTVSNMSPEDSSIYLCSVAGQGGEKLFFGSGTQLSVL.

The chain couples TRBV7-3 to TRBJ2-7; no clear D. Germline V lookup: CDR1 SGHTA, CDR2 FQGTGA. Trimming left V 4 bases short and J 3 bases short, with 16 bases between. The CDR3 sequence is 15 residues long. The CDR3 DNA reads TGTGCCAGCAGCTCCCAAGGCCCAGGAAGCTACGAGCAGTACTTC. Residues: CASSSQGPGSYEQYF.

The chain joins TRBV15 to TRBJ2-5, with D maybe TRBD1 (6 bases). CDR3 length equals 14 residues. Germline V lookup: CDR1 LNHNV, CDR2 YYDKDF (reference sequence). Trimming took off 1 base at V and 0 bases at J, with 6 bases between the two ends. The chain's CDR3 is CATSRGTDQETQYF. Here the CDR3 DNA reads TGTGCCACCAGCAGAGGGACAGACCAAGAGACCCAGTACTTC.

The chain has TRBV4-2 and TRBJ2-3; D is unresolved. From germline, CDR1 is LGHNA and CDR2 YNFKEQ. V was trimmed by 0 bases and J by 4 bases, leaving 11 bases between them. The CDR3 extends over 15 amino acids. The CDR3: CASSQDLEVADTQYF. The CDR3 nucleotides are TGTGCCAGCAGCCAAGATCTAGAGGTGGCAGATACGCAGTATTTT.

The chain joins TRBV30 to TRBJ2-1; 12 bases line up with TRBD1. Looked up from germline, CDR1 is GTSNPN and CDR2 is SVGIG (reference sequence). This CDR3 comprises 14 residues. J was trimmed by 6 bases and V by 4 bases; bases with no gene match: 4. In DNA, the CDR3 is TGTGCCTGGAATCCGGGACAGGGGGCCAATGAGCAGTTCTTC. The encoded protein is CAWNPGQGANEQFF.

This chain uses TRBV12-5 with TRBJ1-1; D is uncertain. CDR1 and CDR2 (germline): LGHNT, FRNRAP. Trimming pared 6 bases from V and 7 bases from J, leaving 9 bases between. The CDR3 totals 11 residues. CDR3 DNA: TGTGCTAGTGGGCCGAGGAGTGAAGCTTTCTTT. Translating it yields CASGPRSEAFF.

The gene calls are TRBV30 and TRBJ2-5, with D hard to call. Germline V gene lookup returns CDR1 GTSNPN and CDR2 SVGIG (reference sequence). The V gene lost 0 bases and the J gene lost 2 bases, with 7 bases spanning the gap. The CDR3 extends over 13 amino acids. DNA of the CDR3: TGTGCCTGGAGTGTACTGCCTCAAGAGACCCAGTACTTC. Encoded protein: CAWSVLPQETQYF.

The gene calls are TRBV15 and TRBJ2-4; 10 bases map to TRBD1. J lost 5 bases, V lost 1 base, and 5 bases had no gene match. Germline V gene lookup returns CDR1 LNHNV and CDR2 YYDKDF (reference sequence). The CDR3 has 16 amino acids. In DNA form, the CDR3 reads TGTGCCACCAGCAGAGGATACGGGACAGGGGAAAACATTCAGTACTTC. This sequence encodes CATSRGYGTGENIQYF.

This clone has more than one count but fewer than ten. The genes are TRBV4-1 and TRBJ1-5; TRBD1 might be the D (5 bases). The CDR3 runs to 17 residues. Trimming removed 0 bases from V and 3 bases from J, with 15 bases in between. Germline V gives CDR1 MGHRA, CDR2 YSYEKL. CDR3 nucleotides: TGCGCCAGCAGCCAAGAGTATCCGGGACCTAACAATCAGCCCCAGCATTTT. Translated, it gives CASSQEYPGPNNQPQHF.